Below, 12 T cell receptor beta chains from the same sample are listed, as sequenced in a study of blood T cell repertoires in COVID-19. Libraries were prepared by immunoSEQ multiplex PCR; TCRdb keeps only in-frame clonotypes and omits some of them. The sample consists of 200,000 to 300,000 clones, roughly nine tenths of them appearing once. Input material: peripheral blood. These receptors all stem from a man aged 55-75 years with acute or convalescent COVID-19.

This clone is a singleton in its sample. This chain joins TRBV19 and TRBJ1-6; TRBD1 matches at 8 bases. Germline trimming cut 5 bases from V and 7 bases from J; bases unmatched to any gene: 7. The CDR3 spans 15 residues. Germline V CDR1 and CDR2: LNHDA, SQIVND (reference sequence). CDR3 sequence reads: CASSFGQGRNSPLHF. For the CDR3, the DNA is TGTGCCAGTAGTTTTGGACAGGGACGGAATTCACCCCTCCACTTT.

The V call is TRBV29-1, the J call TRBJ1-5; 8 bases are a match to TRBD1. Trimming cost V 7 bases and J 0 bases; bases outside gene matches: 11. Per germline, CDR1 SQVTM and CDR2 ANQGSEA. The CDR3 sequence is 16 residues long. CDR3 in amino acids: CSADAMTGDSNQPQHF. The CDR3 nucleotides read TGCAGCGCCGATGCGATGACAGGGGATAGCAATCAGCCCCAGCATTTT.

The rearrangement joins TRBV27 to TRBJ2-2; 9 nucleotides match TRBD2. The germline V gene has CDR1 MNHEY and CDR2 SMNVEV (reference sequence). Trimming cost V 6 bases and J 1 base; bases outside gene matches: 0. This CDR3 has 14 amino acids. The CDR3 DNA sequence: TGTGCCAGCAGGACTAGCGGGAACACCGGGGAGCTGTTTTTT. It is translated as CASRTSGNTGELFF.

The V and J genes are TRBV28 and TRBJ1-2; a weak D match, TRBD1 (5 bases). The length of the CDR3 is 11 residues. Germline V gene lookup returns CDR1 MDHEN and CDR2 SYDVKM. V was trimmed by 5 bases and J by 12 bases, leaving 13 bases between them. CDR3 amino acids: CASSHFSGDTF. The DNA for the CDR3 is TGTGCCAGCAGTCACTTCTCGGGGGACACCTTC.

The V gene is TRBV5-6, the J gene TRBJ1-1, with 7 bases that match TRBD1. The germline V gene has CDR1 SGHDT and CDR2 YYEEEE. The V segment lost 5 bases and the J segment 1 base; nucleotides outside the gene matches: 8. The CDR3 totals 15 residues. Here the CDR3 DNA reads TGTGCCAGCAGAGCCAGGGGGATGGGGAACACTGAAGCTTTCTTT. This sequence encodes CASRARGMGNTEAFF.

This clone has a single count. The chain recombines TRBV7-8 with TRBJ2-1, with 8 bases identical to TRBD1. The CDR3 is 14 amino acids. J gave up 7 bases and V 2 bases, and 4 bases lay outside the gene matches. The germline V gene has CDR1 SGHVS and CDR2 FQNEAQ. This CDR3 reads CASSLPGGPNEQFF. The DNA of the CDR3 is TGTGCCAGCAGCTTACCAGGGGGCCCTAATGAGCAGTTCTTC.

The chain has TRBV7-2 and TRBJ2-1, with D tentatively TRBD1 (6 bases). Germline values: CDR1 SGHTA, CDR2 FQGNSA. V was trimmed by 5 bases and J by 7 bases, leaving 21 bases between them. This CDR3 contains 16 residues. CDR3 bases: TGTGCCAGCAGCCTTCTAGGGGGAGATGGTTGGAATGAGCAGTTCTTC. It translates to CASSLLGGDGWNEQFF.

This chain uses TRBV19 with TRBJ2-1; 10 bases are shared with TRBD2. The germline CDR1 and CDR2 sequences are LNHDA and SQIVND (reference sequence). The CDR3 runs to 18 residues. V gave up 1 base and J gave up 3 bases; unmatched junction bases: 9. CDR3 sequence reads: CASSIGDPSGSNYNEQFF. The CDR3 DNA follows: TGTGCCAGTAGTATAGGGGATCCTAGCGGGAGCAACTACAATGAGCAGTTCTTC. Based on the CDR3 plus reference TRBV19 and TRBJ2-1, the full variable domain is DGGITQSPKYLFRKEGQNVTLSCEQNLNHDAMYWYRQDPGQGLRLIYYSQIVNDFQKGDIAEGYSVSREKKESFPLTVTSAQKNPTAFYLCASSIGDPSGSNYNEQFFGPGTRLTVL.

The chain couples TRBV30 to TRBJ1-3; D unresolved. Germline V lookup: CDR1 GTSNPN, CDR2 SVGIG (reference sequence). V lost 3 bases, J lost 1 base, and 10 bases lay in between. This CDR3 is built from 14 residues. CDR3 in amino acids: CAWRSYSSGNTIYF. The CDR3 nucleotides read TGTGCCTGGAGGAGCTACTCTTCTGGAAACACCATATATTTT.

CDR3 loop: CASGAGQGTDTQYF. The CDR3 bases are TGTGCCAGTGGTGCGGGCCAGGGGACAGATACGCAGTATTTT. The chain is built from TRBV19 and TRBJ2-3; D is perhaps TRBD1 (6 bases). Trimming removed 8 bases at V and 3 bases at J, with 15 bases between. CDR3 size: 14 residues. CDR1 and CDR2 (germline): LNHDA, SQIVND (reference sequence).

V and J are TRBV27 and TRBJ2-7, with D perhaps matching TRBD2 (7 bases). CDR3 length equals 13 residues. Germline V gene sequence: CDR1 MNHEY, CDR2 SMNVEV (reference sequence). V was pared by 5 bases and J by 2 bases, with 10 bases between. CDR3 bases: TGTGCCAGCAGTAGGGGGGGACCCTACGAGCAGTACTTC. This translates into CASSRGGPYEQYF.

This clone was picked up a small number of times. V is TRBV9 and J is TRBJ1-5, with D perhaps TRBD1 (6 bases). Trimming took off 7 bases at V and 3 bases at J, with 11 bases between the two ends. The CDR3 contains 13 residues. Germline V gene sequence: CDR1 SGDLS, CDR2 YYNGEE. In DNA, the CDR3 is TGTGCCAGCCAACAGGGACCCAATCAGCCCCAGCATTTT. Translating it yields CASQQGPNQPQHF. Looking up the rest from reference TRBV9 and TRBJ1-5 gives the full variable domain: DSGVTQTPKHLITATGQRVTLRCSPRSGDLSVYWYQQSLDQGLQFLIQYYNGEERAKGNILERFSAQQFPDLHSELNLSSLELGDSALYFCASQQGPNQPQHFGDGTRLSIL.